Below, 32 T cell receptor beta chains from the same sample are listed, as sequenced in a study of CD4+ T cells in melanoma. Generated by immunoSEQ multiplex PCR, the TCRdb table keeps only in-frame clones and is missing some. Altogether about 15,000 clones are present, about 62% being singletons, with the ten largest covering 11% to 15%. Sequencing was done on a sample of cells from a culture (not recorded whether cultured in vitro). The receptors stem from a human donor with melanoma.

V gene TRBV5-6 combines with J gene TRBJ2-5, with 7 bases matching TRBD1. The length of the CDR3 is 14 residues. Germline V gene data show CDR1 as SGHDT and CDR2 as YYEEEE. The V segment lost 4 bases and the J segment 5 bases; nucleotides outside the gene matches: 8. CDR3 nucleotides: TGTGCCAGCAGCCGGAGACAGGGTTGGGAGACCCAGTACTTC. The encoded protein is CASSRRQGWETQYF.

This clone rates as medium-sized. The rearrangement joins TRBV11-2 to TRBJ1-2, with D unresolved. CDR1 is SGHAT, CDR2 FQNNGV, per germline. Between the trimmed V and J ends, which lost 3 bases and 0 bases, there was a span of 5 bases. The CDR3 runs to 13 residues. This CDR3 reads CASSFLANYGYTF. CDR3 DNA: TGTGCCAGCAGCTTTTTGGCTAACTATGGCTACACCTTC.

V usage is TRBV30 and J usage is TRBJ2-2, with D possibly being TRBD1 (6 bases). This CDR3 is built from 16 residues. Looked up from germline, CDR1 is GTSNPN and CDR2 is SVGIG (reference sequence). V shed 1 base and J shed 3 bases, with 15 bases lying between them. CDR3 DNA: TGTGCCTGGAGTGCCCTAGGACAGACGGACACCGGGGAGCTGTTTTTT. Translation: CAWSALGQTDTGELFF.

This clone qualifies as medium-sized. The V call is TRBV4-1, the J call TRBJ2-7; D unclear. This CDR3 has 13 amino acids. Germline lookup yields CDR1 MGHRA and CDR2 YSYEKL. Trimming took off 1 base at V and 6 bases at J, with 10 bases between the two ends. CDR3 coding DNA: TGCGCCAGCAGCCAAGGAGAGGAGCGCGAGCAGTACTTC. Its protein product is CASSQGEEREQYF.

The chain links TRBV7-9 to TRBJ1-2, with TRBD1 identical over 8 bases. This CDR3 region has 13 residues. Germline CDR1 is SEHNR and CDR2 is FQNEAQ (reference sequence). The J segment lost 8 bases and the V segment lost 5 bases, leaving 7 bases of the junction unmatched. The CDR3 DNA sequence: TGTGCCAGCAGCCGGCAGGGGGCGCGGGGCTACACCTTC. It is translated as CASSRQGARGYTF.

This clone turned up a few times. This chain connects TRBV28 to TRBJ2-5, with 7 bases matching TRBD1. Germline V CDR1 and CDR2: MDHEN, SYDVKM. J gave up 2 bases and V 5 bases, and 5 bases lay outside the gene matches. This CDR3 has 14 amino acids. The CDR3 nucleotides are TGTGCCAGCAGTCCGCAACAGGGGCAAGAGACCCAGTACTTC. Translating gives CASSPQQGQETQYF. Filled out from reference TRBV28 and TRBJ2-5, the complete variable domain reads DVKVTQSSRYLVKRTGEKVFLECVQDMDHENMFWYRQDPGLGLRLIYFSYDVKMKEKGDIPEGYSVSREKKERFSLILESASTNQTSMYLCASSPQQGQETQYFGPGTRLLVL.

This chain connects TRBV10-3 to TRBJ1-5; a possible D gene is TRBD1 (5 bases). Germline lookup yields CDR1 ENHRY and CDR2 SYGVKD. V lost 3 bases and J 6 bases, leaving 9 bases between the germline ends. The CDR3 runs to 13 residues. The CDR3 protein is CAISEGAAQPQHF. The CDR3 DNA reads TGTGCCATCAGTGAAGGGGCCGCTCAGCCCCAGCATTTT.

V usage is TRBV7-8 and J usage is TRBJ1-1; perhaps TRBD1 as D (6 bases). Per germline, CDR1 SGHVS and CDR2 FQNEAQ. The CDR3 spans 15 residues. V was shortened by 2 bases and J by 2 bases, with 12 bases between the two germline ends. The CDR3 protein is CASSLQGQTNTEAFF. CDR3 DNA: TGTGCCAGCAGCTTACAGGGGCAGACCAACACTGAAGCTTTCTTT. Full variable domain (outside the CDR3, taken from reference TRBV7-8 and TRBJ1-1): GAGVSQSPRYKVAKRGQDVALRCDPISGHVSLFWYQQALGQGPEFLTYFQNEAQLDKSGLPSDRFFAERPEGSVSTLKIQRTQQEDSAVYLCASSLQGQTNTEAFFGQGTRLTVV.

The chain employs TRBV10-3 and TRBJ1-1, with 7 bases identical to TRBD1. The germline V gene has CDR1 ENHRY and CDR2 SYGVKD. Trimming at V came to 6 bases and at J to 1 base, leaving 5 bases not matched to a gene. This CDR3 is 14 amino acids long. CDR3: CAIRQGRGNTEAFF. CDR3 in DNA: TGTGCCATCAGACAGGGGCGTGGGAACACTGAAGCTTTCTTT.

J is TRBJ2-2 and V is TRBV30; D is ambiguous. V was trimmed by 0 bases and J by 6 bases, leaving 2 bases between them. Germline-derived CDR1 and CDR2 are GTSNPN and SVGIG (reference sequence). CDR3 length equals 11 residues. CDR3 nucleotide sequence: TGTGCCTGGAGTGTATCCGGGGAGCTGTTTTTT. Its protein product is CAWSVSGELFF.

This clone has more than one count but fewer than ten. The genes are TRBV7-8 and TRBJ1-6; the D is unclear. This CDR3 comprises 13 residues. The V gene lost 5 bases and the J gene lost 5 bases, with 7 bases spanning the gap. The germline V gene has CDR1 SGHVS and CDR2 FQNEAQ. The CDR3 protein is CASSPPDNSPLHF. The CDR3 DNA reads TGTGCCAGCAGCCCCCCGGATAATTCACCCCTCCACTTT.

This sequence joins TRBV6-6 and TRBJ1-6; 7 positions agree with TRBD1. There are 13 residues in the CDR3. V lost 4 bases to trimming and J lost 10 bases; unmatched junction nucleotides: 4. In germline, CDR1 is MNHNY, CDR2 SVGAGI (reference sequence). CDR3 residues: CASSLTGASPLHF. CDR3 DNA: TGTGCCAGCAGTTTAACAGGGGCCTCACCCCTCCACTTT.

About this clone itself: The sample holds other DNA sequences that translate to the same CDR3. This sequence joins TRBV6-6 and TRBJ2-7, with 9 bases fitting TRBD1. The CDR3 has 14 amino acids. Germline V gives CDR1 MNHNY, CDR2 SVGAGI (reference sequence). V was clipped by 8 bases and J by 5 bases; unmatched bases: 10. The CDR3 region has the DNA TGTGCCAGCCAGGGGGGACAGGGCCTGAACGAGCAGTACTTC. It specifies CASQGGQGLNEQYF.

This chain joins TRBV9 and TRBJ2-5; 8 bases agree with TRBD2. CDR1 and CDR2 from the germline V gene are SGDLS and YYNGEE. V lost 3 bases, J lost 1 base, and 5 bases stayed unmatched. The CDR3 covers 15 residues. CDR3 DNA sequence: TGTGCCAGCAGCGCCAGCGGGGGCCGCCAAGAGACCCAGTACTTC. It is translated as CASSASGGRQETQYF.

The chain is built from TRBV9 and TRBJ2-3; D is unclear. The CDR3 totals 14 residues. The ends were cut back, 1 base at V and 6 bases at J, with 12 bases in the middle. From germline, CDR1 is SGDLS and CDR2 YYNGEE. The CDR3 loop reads CASSVNIRADTQYF. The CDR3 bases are TGTGCCAGCAGCGTAAACATCCGGGCGGATACGCAGTATTTT.

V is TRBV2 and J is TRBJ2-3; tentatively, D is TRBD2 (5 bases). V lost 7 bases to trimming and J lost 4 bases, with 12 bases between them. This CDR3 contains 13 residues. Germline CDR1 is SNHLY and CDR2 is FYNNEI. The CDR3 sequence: CASKLVISDTQYF. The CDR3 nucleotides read TGTGCCAGCAAACTAGTGATTTCAGATACGCAGTATTTT.

The CDR3 DNA reads TGTGCCAGCAGCTCCTACATAGGACTGAGCAATGAGCAGTTCTTC. Translating it yields CASSSYIGLSNEQFF. This chain links TRBV13 with TRBJ2-1; maybe TRBD2 (5 bases). This CDR3 is built from 15 residues. V was clipped by 4 bases and J by 6 bases, with 16 bases between them. CDR1 is PRHDT, CDR2 FYEKMQ, per germline (reference sequence).

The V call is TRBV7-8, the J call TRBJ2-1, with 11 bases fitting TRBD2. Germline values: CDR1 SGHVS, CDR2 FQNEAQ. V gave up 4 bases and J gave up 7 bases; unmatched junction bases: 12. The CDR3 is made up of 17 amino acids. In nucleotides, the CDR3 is TGTGCCAGCAGCTCCAACCCGGGACTAGCGGATAAAAATGAGCAGTTCTTC. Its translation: CASSSNPGLADKNEQFF.

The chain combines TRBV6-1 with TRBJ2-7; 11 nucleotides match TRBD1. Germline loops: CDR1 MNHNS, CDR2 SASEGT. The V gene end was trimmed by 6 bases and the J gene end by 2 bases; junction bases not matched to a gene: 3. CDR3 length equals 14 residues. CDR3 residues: CASRGTGGTYEQYF. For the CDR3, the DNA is TGTGCCAGCAGGGGGACAGGGGGGACCTACGAGCAGTACTTC.

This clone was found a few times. As DNA, the CDR3 is TGTGCCAGTACGGAGGGCTATGGCTACACCTTC. Amino acids: CASTEGYGYTF. The chain has TRBV19 and TRBJ1-2; D not certain. The CDR3 runs 11 residues. V dropped 7 bases and J dropped 4 bases, with 7 bases sitting between them. Per the germline V gene, CDR1 is LNHDA and CDR2 is SQIVND (reference sequence).

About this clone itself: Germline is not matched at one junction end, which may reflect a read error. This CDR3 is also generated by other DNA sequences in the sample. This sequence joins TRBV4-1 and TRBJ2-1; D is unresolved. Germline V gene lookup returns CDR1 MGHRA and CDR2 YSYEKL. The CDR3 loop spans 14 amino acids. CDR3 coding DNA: TGTGCCAGCAGCCACCCTCGAGTAGGTCCTGAGCAGTTCTTC. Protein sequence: CASSHPRVGPEQFF.

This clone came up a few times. The CDR3 region is CASSLSGGTDTQYF. Written as DNA, the CDR3 is TGTGCCAGCAGCTTATCGGGGGGCACAGATACGCAGTATTTT. V is TRBV7-3 and J is TRBJ2-3, with D tentatively TRBD2 (6 bases). CDR1 SGHTA and CDR2 FQGTGA come from the germline V gene. The CDR3 length is 14 residues. V shed 2 bases and J shed 1 base, with 7 bases lying between them.

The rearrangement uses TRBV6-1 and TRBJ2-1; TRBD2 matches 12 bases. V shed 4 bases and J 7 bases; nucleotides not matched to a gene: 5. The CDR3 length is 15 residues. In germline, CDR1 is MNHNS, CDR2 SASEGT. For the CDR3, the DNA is TGTGCCAGCAGTGGCGCTAGCGGGGGGGGAAATGAGCAGTTCTTC. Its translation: CASSGASGGGNEQFF.

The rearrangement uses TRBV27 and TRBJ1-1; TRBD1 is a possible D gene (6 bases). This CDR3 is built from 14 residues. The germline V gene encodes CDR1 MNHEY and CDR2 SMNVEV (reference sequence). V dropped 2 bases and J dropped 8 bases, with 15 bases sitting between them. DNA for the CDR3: TGTGCCAGCAGTTTACGGGGGGGGGCCGAGGAAGCTTTCTTT. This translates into CASSLRGGAEEAFF.

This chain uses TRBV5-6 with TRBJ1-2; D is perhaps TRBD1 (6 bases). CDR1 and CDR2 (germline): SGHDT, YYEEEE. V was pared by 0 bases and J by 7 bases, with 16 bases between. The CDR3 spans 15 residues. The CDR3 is CASSLDRGILGGYTF. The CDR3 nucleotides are TGTGCCAGCAGCTTGGATAGGGGGATCCTTGGTGGCTACACCTTC.

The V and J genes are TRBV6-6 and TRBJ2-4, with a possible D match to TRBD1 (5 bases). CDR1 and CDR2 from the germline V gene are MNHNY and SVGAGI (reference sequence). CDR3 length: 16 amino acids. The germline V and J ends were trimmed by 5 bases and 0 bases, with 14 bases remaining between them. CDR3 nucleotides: TGTGCCAGCAGTGGAGACAGCGCACTAGCCAAAAACATTCAGTACTTC. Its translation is CASSGDSALAKNIQYF.

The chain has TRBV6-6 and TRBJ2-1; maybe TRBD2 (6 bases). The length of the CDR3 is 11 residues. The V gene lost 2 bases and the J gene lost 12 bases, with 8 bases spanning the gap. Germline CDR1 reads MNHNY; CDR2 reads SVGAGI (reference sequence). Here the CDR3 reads CASSYGGGQFF. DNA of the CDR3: TGTGCCAGCAGTTACGGGGGAGGGCAGTTCTTC.

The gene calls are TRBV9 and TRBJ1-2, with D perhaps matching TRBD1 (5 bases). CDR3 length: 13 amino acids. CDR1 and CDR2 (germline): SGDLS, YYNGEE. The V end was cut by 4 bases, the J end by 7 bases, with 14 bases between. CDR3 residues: CASSTPGGGGYTF. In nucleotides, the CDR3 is TGTGCCAGCAGCACCCCCGGTGGGGGTGGCTACACCTTC.

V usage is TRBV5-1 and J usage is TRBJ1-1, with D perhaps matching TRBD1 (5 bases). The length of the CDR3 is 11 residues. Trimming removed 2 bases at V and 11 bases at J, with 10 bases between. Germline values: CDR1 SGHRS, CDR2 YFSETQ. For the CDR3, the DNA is TGCGCCAGCAGCTTTCAGGGTTTGGCTTTCTTT. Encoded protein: CASSFQGLAFF.

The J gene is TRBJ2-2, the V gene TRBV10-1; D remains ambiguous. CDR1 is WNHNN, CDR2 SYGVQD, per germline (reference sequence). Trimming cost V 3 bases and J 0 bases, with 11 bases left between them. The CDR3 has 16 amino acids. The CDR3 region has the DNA TGCGCCAGCAGTGAATGGCCAACAGCGAACACCGGGGAGCTGTTTTTT. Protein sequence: CASSEWPTANTGELFF.

The CDR3, as DNA: TGTGCCAGCAGTCACAGGGATGGCCAGCCCCAGCATTTT. It encodes CASSHRDGQPQHF. The chain carries TRBV6-6 and TRBJ1-5; possible D gene TRBD1, 6 bases. This CDR3 has 13 amino acids. V was pared by 5 bases and J by 7 bases, with 12 bases between. Germline V gene sequence: CDR1 MNHNY, CDR2 SVGAGI (reference sequence).

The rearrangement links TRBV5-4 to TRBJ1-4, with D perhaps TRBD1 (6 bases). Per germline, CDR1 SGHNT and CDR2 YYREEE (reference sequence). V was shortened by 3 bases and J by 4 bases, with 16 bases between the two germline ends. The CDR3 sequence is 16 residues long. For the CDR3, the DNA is TGTGCCAGCAGCTCAGGGGCGGGACGGAGTAATGAAAAACTGTTTTTT. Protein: CASSSGAGRSNEKLFF.